Following are 7 T cell receptor beta chains from one sample sequenced in a study of persistence of HIV-infected CD4 T cells. The antigens for these receptors are not known. The immunoSEQ assay was version 4, run in survey mode. Profiling relied on immunoSEQ multiplex PCR, and the TCRdb table lists in-frame clones only, not all of them. The sample consists of about 40,000 clones, approximately 80% of them appearing once. An overlapping HIV-1 Gag peptide pool stimulated these cells at 0.95 to 1 ug/peptide/mL. Sorted nonresponding memory CD4+ T cells were CD40L-negative, CD69-negative, CD45RO-high. The sequencing here drew on CD4+ T cells sorted from PBMCs after roughly 20-hour stimulation, taken from a patient who received antiretroviral therapy. The receptors here all came from an adult man with HIV who was CMV-seropositive.

This chain uses TRBV4-2 with TRBJ2-1, with 8 nucleotides matching TRBD1. The ends lost 5 bases at V and 4 bases at J; junction bases unmatched: 16. Germline loops: CDR1 LGHNA, CDR2 YNFKEQ. The CDR3 extends over 18 amino acids. Here the CDR3 DNA reads TGTGCCAGCAGCTCGGGGCAGGGGGCCAAATCGGGATACAATGAGCAGTTCTTC. As protein: CASSSGQGAKSGYNEQFF.

This chain uses TRBV11-2 with TRBJ1-1; the D gene is possibly TRBD1 (6 bases). The ends were cut back, 2 bases at V and 9 bases at J, with 13 bases in the middle. Germline V gene data show CDR1 as SGHAT and CDR2 as FQNNGV. The CDR3 is 13 residues long. This chain's CDR3 is CASSLRDNLQAFF. CDR3 coding DNA: TGTGCCAGCAGCTTACGGGACAATTTACAAGCTTTCTTT.

This chain joins TRBV4-2 and TRBJ1-3; a weak D match, TRBD1 (5 bases). Trimming shortened V by 2 bases and J by 6 bases, and 11 bases separated the two germline ends. This CDR3 is 14 amino acids long. From germline, CDR1 is LGHNA and CDR2 YNFKEQ. CDR3 coding DNA: TGTGCCAGCAGCCAATCGTCAGGGATAAACACCATATATTTT. This translates into CASSQSSGINTIYF.

CDR3 in amino acids: CAWRVAPTGELFF. The CDR3 DNA follows: TGTGCCTGGAGGGTAGCGCCCACCGGGGAGCTGTTTTTT. The chain has TRBV30 and TRBJ2-2; a weak D match, TRBD2 (5 bases). This CDR3 has 13 residues. V dropped 3 bases and J dropped 4 bases, with 9 bases sitting between them. Germline V gene lookup returns CDR1 GTSNPN and CDR2 SVGIG (reference sequence).

The chain carries TRBV11-3 and TRBJ2-1; D is possibly TRBD2 (6 bases). CDR3 length equals 15 residues. V was trimmed by 3 bases and J by 7 bases, leaving 16 bases between them. Germline V CDR1 and CDR2: SGHNT, YENEEA. The CDR3 coding sequence is TGTGCCAGCAGCTTGGAAGGCGGGAACTATAATGAGCAGTTCTTC. Protein product: CASSLEGGNYNEQFF.

This clone rates as medium-sized. The gene calls are TRBV6-5 and TRBJ2-5, with 7 bases lining up with TRBD2. The CDR3 totals 13 residues. The V gene's germline CDR1 is MNHEY and CDR2 SVGAGI. The V gene end was trimmed by 5 bases and the J gene end by 5 bases; junction bases not matched to a gene: 5. The chain's CDR3 is CASSRTSWETQYF. CDR3 sequence (DNA): TGTGCCAGCAGTAGGACTAGTTGGGAGACCCAGTACTTC.

The chain couples TRBV6-5 to TRBJ1-6; tentatively, D is TRBD1 (5 bases). The V end was cut by 8 bases, the J end by 6 bases, with 8 bases between. Germline V gene lookup returns CDR1 MNHEY and CDR2 SVGAGI. The CDR3 runs 12 residues. The CDR3 spells CASGRVNSPLHF. The CDR3 region has the DNA TGTGCCAGCGGCAGGGTTAATTCACCCCTCCACTTT.